The clone carrying this TCR beta chain was picked up one time. Its antigen is as yet unknown. This sample stems from a study of graft-versus-host responses after intestinal transplantation. The wider study: Following induction with anti-thymocyte globulin, all recipients were given tacrolimus and steroids for about three years. Study-wide findings and caveats: The recipient marrow held GvH clones, and some of them showed up first in ileum or blood. Early HvG declines after transplant were associated with peak circulating GvH clone levels.

The method was immunoSEQ multiplex PCR; TCRdb's version includes in-frame clones alone and lacks a portion of them. The sample lists about 120,000 clones, approximately 93% occurring once. This sequence originates from a human donor who was the organ donor for an intestinal transplant. Source: unstimulated CD8+ T cells sorted from spleen or lymph node cells, taken before transplant.

The CDR3 spells CASSLSRNRGLREQYF. The CDR3 DNA is TGCGCCAGCAGCTTGTCTCGAAACCGGGGTTTGCGGGAGCAGTACTTC. V is TRBV5-1 and J is TRBJ2-7, with D perhaps TRBD2 (5 bases). This CDR3 comprises 16 residues. V shed 1 base and J shed 7 bases, with 21 bases lying between them. Germline V lookup: CDR1 SGHRS, CDR2 YFSETQ.